The 7 T cell receptor beta chains below come from one sample, sequenced in a study of metastatic and nonmetastatic thyroid tumors. MiXCR re-clonotyped the PCR reads for TCRdb. The profile shows about 40,000 clones, about a sixth of them singletons. Every patient underwent thyroid surgery untreated. Sequencing input: blood. Receptor source: a female donor with papillary thyroid cancer or a benign thyroid nodule (not recorded which). Some clones in this sample may be carry-over from other donors' samples.

This clone was counted a few times. One end of the junction does not line up with germline, which may come from a read error. This sequence joins TRBV29-1 and TRBJ2-5; the D gene is possibly TRBD2 (6 bases). Per the germline V gene, CDR1 is SQVTM and CDR2 is ANQGSEA. The CDR3 runs 15 residues. The DNA for the CDR3 is TGCAGCGTTGAGTGGAGGGGATTTTTGAAGGAGACCCGGTACTTC. It is translated as CSVEWRGFLKETRYF.

The chain employs TRBV6-2 or TRBV6-3 and TRBJ1-2; 7 bases map to TRBD1. The CDR3 covers 16 residues. Germline loops: CDR1 MNHEY, CDR2 SVGEGT. V trimming: 2 bases; J trimming: 7 bases; junction bases outside the gene matches: 13. Here the CDR3 DNA reads TGTGCCAGCAGTTACGCCAAGGGACAGCTGAGGGGTGGCTACACCTTC. Amino acid sequence: CASSYAKGQLRGGYTF.

Judged by abundance, this clone is medium-sized. The chain employs TRBV6-2 or TRBV6-3 and TRBJ1-3; D gene ambiguous. Germline V gene data show CDR1 as MNHEY and CDR2 as SVGEGT. This CDR3 has 15 amino acids. The V end lost 0 bases, the J end lost 0 bases, and 6 bases lay between the germline ends. For the CDR3, the DNA is TGTGCCAGCAGTTACTCGGGGAGCTCTGGAAACACCATATATTTT. Its protein is CASSYSGSSGNTIYF.

This clone was seen ten or more times. V gene TRBV7-9 combines with J gene TRBJ2-5; 10 nucleotides line up with TRBD1. CDR3 length: 16 amino acids. V lost 5 bases, J lost 1 base, and 7 bases stayed unmatched. Looked up from germline, CDR1 is SEHNR and CDR2 is FQNEAQ (reference sequence). The CDR3 region is CASSPPGQGSQETQYF. DNA for the CDR3: TGTGCCAGCAGCCCCCCGGGACAGGGGTCCCAAGAGACCCAGTACTTC.

There are a few counts of this clone. The rearrangement links TRBV27 to TRBJ1-2; perhaps TRBD1 as D (5 bases). Germline CDR1 reads MNHEY; CDR2 reads SMNVEV (reference sequence). Trimming cost V 5 bases and J 1 base, with 17 bases left between them. The length of the CDR3 is 16 residues. CDR3 loop: CASSLGWGQNNYGYTF. The CDR3, as DNA: TGTGCCAGCAGTCTGGGGTGGGGCCAGAATAACTATGGCTACACCTTC.

Ten or more counts support this clone. A much bigger clone sits one base away, suggesting this may be a read error. The chain is built from TRBV7-8 and TRBJ1-1; D uncertain. This CDR3 contains 11 residues. CDR1 is SGHVS, CDR2 FQNEAQ, per germline. CDR3 nucleotides: TGTGCCAGCAGCCCGTCCACTGGAGCTTTCTTT. Translation gives CASSPSTGAFF.

This clone was observed at least ten times. This chain connects TRBV20-1 to TRBJ2-3; TRBD2 agrees at 10 bases. The CDR3 runs 14 residues. CDR1 is DFQATT, CDR2 SNEGSKA, per germline (reference sequence). With V trimmed by 6 bases and J by 3 bases, 6 bases remained unmatched. The chain's CDR3 is CSAEAGGRTDTQYF. In nucleotides, the CDR3 is TGCAGTGCGGAAGCGGGGGGGCGAACAGATACGCAGTATTTT.